This T cell receptor (beta chain) was identified in a study of identifying expanded T cells in peripheral blood (dated by TCRdb to the late 2010s). Background on the whole study: Technical replicates were generated by sequencing separate aliquots of the same genomic DNA pool, with four replicates compared pairwise.

V is reduced by 2 bases and J by 5 bases, leaving a spacing of 15 bases between them. CDR3 length: 15 amino acids, cysteine to phenylalanine. Just the 45-base CDR3 DNA is kept, in frame starting at base 1. For CDR1 and CDR2, the germline V gene lists WSHSY and SAAADI. Details on this clone: What antigen it recognizes has not been identified. Qualities for individual bases were not recorded, and no much larger clone is one base off.

Paper-wide results and their limitations: The beta-binomial model significantly reduced the number of clones called differentially abundant and the false-positive rate across all healthy-donor time intervals. The binomial model flagged 0.9 to 1.5 differentially abundant clones between technical replicates but 15 to 17 over approximately 2 weeks and roughly 19 over about four weeks. The authors expected biological variance in healthy repertoires might increase further over much longer intervals such as months to years. Variance in clone template counts between roughly two-week samples significantly increased with total template count across all healthy donors.

TCRbeta CDR3 regions were profiled by bias-controlled multiplex PCR amplification of genomic DNA with the immunoSEQ Assay. Processing in the source paper ran as follows. The absolute abundance of each unique TCRbeta CDR3 region was quantified after sequences were collapsed and filtered. Two models were used to test differential abundance: a binomial model (Fisher-equivalent) and a beta-binomial model that adds time-dependent variance fitted from healthy donors. Clones with fewer than 5 combined templates were removed, and differential abundance was called for clones with a Benjamini-Hochberg FDR below 0.01. The form v = (b*log(k)+a)^2 was used to model beta-binomial variance as a function of total template count across the two samples. TCRdb obtained this table from immuneACCESS and retained in-frame rearrangements with V and J assigned. These tables miss some clones; where compared with another copy, unresolved V genes account for less than half of the shortfall, and the remainder is unexplained. Clonal size and the V and J genes are those of that table, whereas D and trimming came from the DNA. The sample table records some 100,000 clones; about 87% of these occur just once. The ten most abundant clones make up 4.5% to 6.5% of the sample.

No immune events, such as infections, were documented for the healthy donors during the collection period. To calibrate time-dependent variance in a beta-binomial model of T-cell clone differential abundance, blood repertoires from healthy donors were used as a training cohort. The training cohort comprised about ten healthy donors, 3 female and 7 male. Donor ages ranged from roughly 29 to 64 years, with an average of roughly 46 years. Whole blood from each healthy donor was obtained from a commercial supplier and was collected at three time points about two weeks apart. For immunosequencing, genomic DNA was extracted from unsorted whole blood.

This sequence originates from a person aged 18 to 75 in good health. Sequences were obtained from blood. The chain employs TRBV10-2 and TRBJ1-2; the best D guess is TRBD1, with 6 bases matching. The nucleotide sequence is TGCGCCAGCAGTGAGGTGTTACGGACAGAGTATGGCTACACCTTC. Protein translation: CASSEVLRTEYGYTF.